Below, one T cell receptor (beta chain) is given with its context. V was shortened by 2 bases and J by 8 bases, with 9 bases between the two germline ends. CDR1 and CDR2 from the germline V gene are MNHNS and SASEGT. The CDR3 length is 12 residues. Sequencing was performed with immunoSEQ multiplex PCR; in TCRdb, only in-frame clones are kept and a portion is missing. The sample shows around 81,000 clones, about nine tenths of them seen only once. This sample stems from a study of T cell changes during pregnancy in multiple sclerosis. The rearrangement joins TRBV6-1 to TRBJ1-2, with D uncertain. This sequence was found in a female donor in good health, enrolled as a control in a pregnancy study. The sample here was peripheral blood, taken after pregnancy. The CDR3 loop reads CASSETGIGYTF. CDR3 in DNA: TGTGCCAGCAGTGAAACCGGGATCGGCTACACCTTC.